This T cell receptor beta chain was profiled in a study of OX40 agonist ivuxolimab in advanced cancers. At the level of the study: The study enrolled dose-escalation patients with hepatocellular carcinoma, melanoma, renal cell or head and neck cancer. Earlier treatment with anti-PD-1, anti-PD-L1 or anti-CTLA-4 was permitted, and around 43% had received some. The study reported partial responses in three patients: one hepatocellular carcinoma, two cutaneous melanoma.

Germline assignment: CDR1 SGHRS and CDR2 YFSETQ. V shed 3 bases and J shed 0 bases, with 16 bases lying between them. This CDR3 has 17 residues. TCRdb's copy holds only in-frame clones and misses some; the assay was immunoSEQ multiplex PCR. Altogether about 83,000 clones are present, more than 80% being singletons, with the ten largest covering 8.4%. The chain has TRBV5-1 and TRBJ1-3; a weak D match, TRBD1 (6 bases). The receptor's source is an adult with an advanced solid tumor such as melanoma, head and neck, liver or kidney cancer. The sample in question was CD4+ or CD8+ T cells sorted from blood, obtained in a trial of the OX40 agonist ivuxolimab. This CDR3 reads CASSSGRTVLSGNTIYF. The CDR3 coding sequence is TGCGCCAGCAGCTCGGGGCGGACAGTCCTCTCTGGAAACACCATATATTTT.